These 4 T cell receptor beta chains were sequenced from one sample in a study of blood T cell repertoires in COVID-19. Sequencing used immunoSEQ multiplex PCR; TCRdb keeps in-frame clones, though not all of them. Of about 250,000 clones listed, about 89% were seen once; the top ten hold approximately 0.85%. The sequenced sample consisted of peripheral blood. The receptors stem from a woman between 40 and 55 years old who had recovered from COVID-19.

The chain links TRBV6-5 to TRBJ2-7; 9 nucleotides agree with TRBD2. This CDR3 is built from 14 residues. Per the germline V gene, CDR1 is MNHEY and CDR2 is SVGAGI. After removal of 4 bases from V and 3 bases from J, the junction contained 4 bases not matched to a gene. CDR3 coding DNA: TGTGCCAGCAGTTCGACTAGCGGAAACTACGAGCAGTACTTC. It is translated as CASSSTSGNYEQYF.

V and J are TRBV27 and TRBJ1-1; a possible D gene is TRBD1 (6 bases). Trimming pared 0 bases from V and 4 bases from J, leaving 12 bases between. The CDR3 covers 15 residues. Per the germline V gene, CDR1 is MNHEY and CDR2 is SMNVEV (reference sequence). CDR3 bases: TGTGCCAGCAGTTTATCCACAGGGCGCGGCACTGAAGCTTTCTTT. The encoded protein is CASSLSTGRGTEAFF.

DNA of the CDR3: TGTGCCAGCAGCTTACGGACTAGAGTGGCCGGGGAGCTGTTTTTT. It yields the protein CASSLRTRVAGELFF. The chain couples TRBV6-6 to TRBJ2-2; the match to TRBD2 covers 7 bases. The CDR3 is 15 amino acids. CDR1 and CDR2 (germline): MNHNY, SVGAGI (reference sequence). The trim removed 6 bases at V and 6 bases at J, leaving 10 bases unmatched.

V usage is TRBV11-3 and J usage is TRBJ1-2; the D gene is possibly TRBD1 (6 bases). CDR1 and CDR2 from the germline V gene are SGHNT and YENEEA. This CDR3 region has 12 residues. Between the trimmed V and J ends, which lost 8 bases and 3 bases, there was a span of 10 bases. The CDR3 loop reads CASGYRDYGYTF. The CDR3 DNA reads TGTGCCAGCGGATACAGGGACTATGGCTACACCTTC.